This T cell receptor (beta chain) derives from a study of shared clonotypes between healthy human individuals. General study findings and limits: Naive CD4 clonotypes overlapped across a handful of donors at about 5.2%.

Sorted subsets were amplified in replicate PCRs using 200 ng DNA, tens of thousands of T cell genomes. Profiling relied on immunoSEQ multiplex PCR, and the TCRdb table lists in-frame clones only, not all of them. The sample lists hundreds of thousands of clones; approximately 74% were seen once. As concerns this clone: Antigen: not known.

Sequenced: memory CD4+ T cells sorted from blood. The subset here: CD45RA-negative fraction. This receptor was identified in a woman aged 25 to 39 in good health.

The chain's CDR3 is CAISKSAGQSNQPQHF. CDR3 sequence (DNA): TGTGCCATCAGTAAATCGGCCGGCCAAAGCAATCAGCCCCAGCATTTT. The V and J genes are TRBV10-3 and TRBJ1-5; D remains ambiguous. CDR1 and CDR2 from the germline V gene are ENHRY and SYGVKD. The CDR3 runs to 16 residues. Trimming pared 5 bases from V and 1 base from J, leaving 15 bases between.